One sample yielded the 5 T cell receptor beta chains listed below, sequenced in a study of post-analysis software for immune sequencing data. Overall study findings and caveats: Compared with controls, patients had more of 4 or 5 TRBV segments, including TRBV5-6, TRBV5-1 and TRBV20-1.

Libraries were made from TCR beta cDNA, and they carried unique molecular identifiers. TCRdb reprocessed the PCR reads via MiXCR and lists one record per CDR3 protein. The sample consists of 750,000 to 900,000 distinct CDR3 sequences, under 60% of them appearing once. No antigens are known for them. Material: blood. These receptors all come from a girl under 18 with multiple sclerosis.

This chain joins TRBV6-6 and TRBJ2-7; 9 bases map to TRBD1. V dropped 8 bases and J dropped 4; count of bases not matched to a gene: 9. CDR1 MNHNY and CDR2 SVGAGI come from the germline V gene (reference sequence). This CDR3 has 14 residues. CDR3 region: CASASGTGSYEQYF. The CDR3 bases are TGTGCCAGCGCGTCCGGGACAGGGAGTTACGAGCAGTACTTC.

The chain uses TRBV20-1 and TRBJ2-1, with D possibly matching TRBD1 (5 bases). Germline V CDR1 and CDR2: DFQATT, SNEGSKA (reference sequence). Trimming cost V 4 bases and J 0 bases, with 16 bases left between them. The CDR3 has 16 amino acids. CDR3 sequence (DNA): TGCAGTGCTAAAGGTATCGCAAGGGGCTCCTACAATGAGCAGTTCTTC. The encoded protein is CSAKGIARGSYNEQFF.

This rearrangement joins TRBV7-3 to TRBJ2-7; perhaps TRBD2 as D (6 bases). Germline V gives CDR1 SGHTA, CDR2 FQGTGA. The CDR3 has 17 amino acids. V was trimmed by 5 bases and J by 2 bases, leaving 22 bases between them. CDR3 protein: CASSPESGREGAYEQYF. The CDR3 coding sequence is TGTGCCAGCAGCCCCGAGTCAGGGCGGGAAGGGGCCTACGAGCAGTACTTC. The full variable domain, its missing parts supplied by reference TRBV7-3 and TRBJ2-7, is GAGVSQTPSNKVTEKGKYVELRCDPISGHTALYWYRQSLGQGPEFLIYFQGTGAADDSGLPNDRFFAVRPEGSVSTLKIQRTERGDSAVYLCASSPESGREGAYEQYFGPGTRLTVT.

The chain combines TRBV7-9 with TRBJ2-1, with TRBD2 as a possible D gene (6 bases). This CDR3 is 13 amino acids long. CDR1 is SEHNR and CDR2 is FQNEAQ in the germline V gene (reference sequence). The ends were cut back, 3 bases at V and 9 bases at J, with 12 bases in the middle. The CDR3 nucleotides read TGTGCCAGCAGCTTGGAGACTAGTGGTGAGCAGTTCTTC. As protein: CASSLETSGEQFF.

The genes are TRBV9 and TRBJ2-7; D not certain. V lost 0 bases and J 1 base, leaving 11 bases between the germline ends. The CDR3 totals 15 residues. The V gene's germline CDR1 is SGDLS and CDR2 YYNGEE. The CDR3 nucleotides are TGTGCCAGCAGCGTAGGGCTAGTGGATTCCTACGAGCAGTACTTC. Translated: CASSVGLVDSYEQYF.